The rows below give T cell receptor beta chains drawn from one sample of a study of T cells in Graves' hyperthyroidism and ophthalmopathy. MiXCR was run by TCRdb on the multiplex PCR reads, yielding one entry per CDR3 protein. The sample has hundreds of thousands of distinct CDR3 sequences, about 15% seen once. The sequencing sample was made of blood. The origin of the receptors is a woman aged 60-75 years with Graves' ophthalmopathy. CDR3s include the opening cysteine and the closing phenylalanine or tryptophan. Each record gives: J gene, V gene, clone size, D gene, CDR3 DNA, CDR3 protein. A D gene is named only where the DNA matches it firmly. Clone size is given for some rows only: seen once, a few or many times, or a class if the clone is expanded.

TRBJ2-3 TRBV6-1 - TRBD1 TGTGCCAGCAGTGAAGAGCAGGGGGCAGATACGCAGTATTTT CASSEEQGADTQYF
TRBJ2-7 TRBV20-1 many - TGCAGTGCTAGAGTTATGAGTTCCTACGAGCAGTACTTC CSARVMSSYEQYF
TRBJ2-3 TRBV20-1 - TRBD2 TGCAGTGCTAGAGATCTGCTAGCGGGATTAGATGCAGATACGCAGTATTTT CSARDLLAGLDADTQYF
TRBJ2-7 TRBV3-1 - TRBD1 TGTGCCAGCAGCCTCCGCGGACAGGGGAGCGAGCAGTACTTC CASSLRGQGSEQYF
TRBJ1-1 TRBV18 many - TGTGCCAGCTCACCCCGGACACAGGGTATTTCAGCTTTCTTT CASSPRTQGISAFF
TRBJ1-4 TRBV6-1 few TRBD1 TGTGCCAGCGAAACAGGGGGCGCTGGGGAAAAACTGTTTTTT CASETGGAGEKLFF
TRBJ2-1 TRBV20-1 many - TGCAGTGCTAGTGGGGGGCGGAGCTCCTACAATGAGCAGTTCTTC CSASGGRSSYNEQFF
TRBJ2-1 TRBV28 many - TGTGCCAGCAGTGCCGGACACAACAATGAGCAGTTCTTC CASSAGHNNEQFF
TRBJ2-1 TRBV5-6 many TRBD2 TGTGCCAGCAGCTTGACTAGCGGGAGAACTACATATGAGCAGTTCTTC CASSLTSGRTTYEQFF
TRBJ2-2 TRBV28 - - TGTGCCAGCAACGCCGCGGGTCTCCAGGGCCCCGGGGAGCCGTTTTTT CASNAAGLQGPGEPFF
TRBJ2-1 TRBV29-1 many - TGCAGCGTTGAAGATCAATTCCAGGTTTCCTACAATGAGCAGTTCTTC CSVEDQFQVSYNEQFF
TRBJ2-7 TRBV20-1 many - TGCAGTGCGACCCCACTTAGAAAGGGCTACGAGCAGTACTTC CSATPLRKGYEQYF
TRBJ1-2 TRBV6-5 few - TGTGCCAGCAGTGACCACTATGGCTACACCTTC CASSDHYGYTF
TRBJ2-2 TRBV27 - - TGTGCCAGCAGTTTGGGGGGTTTCACCGGGGAGCTGTTTTTT CASSLGGFTGELFF
TRBJ1-1 TRBV4-1 - - TGCGCCAGCAGCCAAGATTTCTTGCCGCTGAACACTGAAGCTTTCTTT CASSQDFLPLNTEAFF
TRBJ1-5 TRBV2 many - TGTGCCAGCAACAGGTACGGTCAGCCCCAGCATTTT CASNRYGQPQHF
TRBJ1-5 TRBV20-1 many - TGCAGTGCTAGCGATCAGAGGTATAGCAATCAGCCCCAGCATTTT CSASDQRYSNQPQHF
TRBJ2-5 TRBV11-3 few - TGTGCCAGCAGCTTTTATTCGGGACAGACCCAGTACTTC CASSFYSGQTQYF
TRBJ2-5 TRBV3-1 many TRBD2 TGTGCCAGCAGCCAAGATTCTGTCGTAGCGGGGGAGACCCAGTACTTC CASSQDSVVAGETQYF
TRBJ1-2 TRBV5-1 many - TGCGCCAGCAGCTTGTCGACTCCGGGGTCCTATGGCTACACCTTC CASSLSTPGSYGYTF
TRBJ2-6 TRBV18 few - TGTGCCAGCTCACGCGGTAGGGGGGCCAACGTCCTGACTTTC CASSRGRGANVLTF
TRBJ1-1 TRBV7-9 - - TGTGCCAGCAGCCATAGGCTGTATAACACTGAAGCTTTCTTT CASSHRLYNTEAFF
TRBJ1-3 TRBV7-7 - TRBD1 TGTGCCAGCAGCCCAGGGACAGGCCATGGAAACACCATATATTTT CASSPGTGHGNTIYF
TRBJ2-1 TRBV28 - TRBD2 TGTGCCAGCAGTTCCCGACTAGCGGGAGGGGATAGGGAGCAGTTCTTC CASSSRLAGGDREQFF
TRBJ2-3 TRBV20-1 many TRBD1 TGCAGTGCTAGAGTCCGAAGGGGGCCGGCAGATACGCAGTATTTT CSARVRRGPADTQYF
TRBJ1-5 TRBV28 few - TGTGCCAGCAGTTTTGTCAGAGATAGCAATCAGCCCCAGCATTTT CASSFVRDSNQPQHF
TRBJ2-4 TRBV5-4 - TRBD1 TGTGCCAGCAGCCTAAATGCGACAGGGCGGATTTTAGCCAAAAACATTCAGTACTTC CASSLNATGRILAKNIQYF
TRBJ1-2 TRBV28 many TRBD1 TGTGCCACCCCAACTGGGACAGGGGCGAACTATGGCTACACCTTC CATPTGTGANYGYTF
TRBJ1-1 TRBV5-8 many - TGTGCCAGCAGCCGCTCGGCGAACACTGAAGCTTTCTTT CASSRSANTEAFF
TRBJ2-1 TRBV7-2 many TRBD2 TGTGCCAGCAGCTTAGCGGGACTAGCGGGGGGATCCTACAATGAGCAGTTCTTC CASSLAGLAGGSYNEQFF
TRBJ2-7 TRBV5-5 few - TGTGCCAGCAGCTTAGTTGGGCTAAACTACGAGCAGTACTTC CASSLVGLNYEQYF
TRBJ1-3 TRBV12-3/TRBV12-4 many - TGTGCCAGCAGCAGGGACCGAAACACCATATATTTT CASSRDRNTIYF
TRBJ1-1 TRBV14 - - TGTGCCAGCAGCCAAGGGGGACAAAAAGCTTTCTTT CASSQGGQKAFF
TRBJ1-2 TRBV6-1 - - TGTGCCAGCAGCCCCGGGGGGAGGCGGTGGGACTATGGCTACACCTTC CASSPGGRRWDYGYTF
TRBJ1-1 TRBV6-5 many - TGTGCCAGCAGTTACGTCGGTGGTACTGAAGCTTTCTTT CASSYVGGTEAFF
TRBJ1-2 TRBV28 many - TGTGCCAGCCGGCGGGGGGAGCGGAGTGGCTACACCTTC CASRRGERSGYTF
TRBJ1-1 TRBV5-1 many - TGCGCCAGCAAACTAATAGAGAACACTGAAGCTTTCTTT CASKLIENTEAFF
TRBJ2-3 TRBV5-1 many - TGCGCCAGCAGCCCCAGTCAGGGGGATACGCAGTATTTT CASSPSQGDTQYF
TRBJ1-5 TRBV28 many - TGTGCCAGCAGTTTTCAGAAGATTAGCAATCAGCCCCAGCATTTT CASSFQKISNQPQHF
TRBJ1-5 TRBV2 - - TGTGCCAGCAGTGTGAGCCAAGGTGAGCAGCCCCAGCATTTT CASSVSQGEQPQHF